The T cell receptor beta chain described here comes from a study of long-term antiretroviral therapy in people with HIV. From germline, CDR1 is MDHEN and CDR2 SYDVKM. CDR3 length: 15 amino acids. The V end lost 5 bases, the J end lost 0 bases, and 12 bases lay between the germline ends. At survey level, the immunoSEQ assay was run in its v3.0 version. The protocol was immunoSEQ multiplex PCR, while the TCRdb copy is restricted to in-frame clones and leaves out a portion. The data contain tens of thousands of clones, 75% to 90% of them singletons. This material consisted of unsorted PBMCs, taken 2.3 years after starting antiretroviral therapy. This TCR was recovered from a man in his forties with HIV. The chain is built from TRBV28 and TRBJ2-3; D is possibly TRBD1 or TRBD2 (5 bases each). The DNA for the CDR3 is TGTGCCAGCAGTCGGGACCGGACTAGCACAGATACGCAGTATTTT. Its translation: CASSRDRTSTDTQYF.